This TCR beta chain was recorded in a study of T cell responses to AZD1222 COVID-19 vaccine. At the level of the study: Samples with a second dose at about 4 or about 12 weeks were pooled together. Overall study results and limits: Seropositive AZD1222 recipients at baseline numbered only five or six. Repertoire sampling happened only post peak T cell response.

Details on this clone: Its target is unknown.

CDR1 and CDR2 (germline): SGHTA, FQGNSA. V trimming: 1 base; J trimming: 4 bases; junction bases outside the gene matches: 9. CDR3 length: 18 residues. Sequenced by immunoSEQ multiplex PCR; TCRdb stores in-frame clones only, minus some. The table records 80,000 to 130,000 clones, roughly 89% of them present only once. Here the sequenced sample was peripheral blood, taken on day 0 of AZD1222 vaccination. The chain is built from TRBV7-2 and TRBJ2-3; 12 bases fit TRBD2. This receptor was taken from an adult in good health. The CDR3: CASSLVASGGAFADTQYF. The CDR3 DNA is TGTGCCAGCAGCTTAGTGGCTAGCGGGGGGGCCTTTGCAGATACGCAGTATTTT.